The rows below give T cell receptor beta chains drawn from one sample of a study of blood T cell repertoires in COVID-19. Sequenced by immunoSEQ multiplex PCR; TCRdb stores in-frame clones only, minus some. Among fewer than 150,000 clones listed, 70% to 90% were seen once. The sequenced sample consisted of peripheral blood. These receptors were taken from a woman between 45 and 65 years old with acute or convalescent COVID-19. The CDR3 runs from the conserved cysteine through the conserved F or W. Each record gives: CDR3 length, J gene, V gene, D gene, clone size, CDR3 protein, CDR3 DNA. The D gene is left open where the match is weak. Size values are once, few and many counts, or a class for expanded clones, and some rows have none.

len: 12; j_gene: TRBJ1-2; v_gene: TRBV28; d_gene: -; abundance: -; CDR3aa: CASREVRYGYTF; CDR3nt: TGTGCCAGCAGAGAGGTACGGTATGGCTACACCTTC
len: 13; j_gene: TRBJ2-3; v_gene: TRBV2; d_gene: -; abundance: -; CDR3aa: CASQEGGTDTQYF; CDR3nt: TGTGCCAGTCAAGAGGGCGGCACAGATACGCAGTATTTT
len: 17; j_gene: TRBJ2-1; v_gene: TRBV30; d_gene: TRBD2; abundance: -; CDR3aa: CAWSSLAGGPPGGGQFF; CDR3nt: TGTGCCTGGAGTAGCCTAGCGGGGGGCCCTCCCGGAGGGGGGCAGTTCTTC
len: 13; j_gene: TRBJ1-1; v_gene: TRBV28; d_gene: -; abundance: -; CDR3aa: CATSGAMNTEAFF; CDR3nt: TGTGCCACCTCAGGGGCCATGAACACTGAAGCTTTCTTT
len: 18; j_gene: TRBJ2-1; v_gene: TRBV11-2; d_gene: TRBD1; abundance: -; CDR3aa: CASSLRALPLGTGVEQFF; CDR3nt: TGTGCCAGCAGCTTAAGGGCCCTACCTCTTGGTACAGGGGTTGAGCAGTTCTTC
len: 13; j_gene: TRBJ1-5; v_gene: TRBV18; d_gene: -; abundance: once; CDR3aa: CASSGTLGQPQHF; CDR3nt: TGTGCCAGCTCAGGGACTCTCGGTCAGCCCCAGCATTTT
len: 16; j_gene: TRBJ1-5; v_gene: TRBV19; d_gene: -; abundance: -; CDR3aa: CASSIEGGASNQPQHF; CDR3nt: TGTGCCAGTAGTATAGAGGGGGGGGCTAGCAATCAGCCCCAGCATTTT
len: 15; j_gene: TRBJ2-3; v_gene: TRBV6-5; d_gene: TRBD2; abundance: -; CDR3aa: CASIGRGVGTDTQYF; CDR3nt: TGTGCCAGCATAGGGAGGGGAGTTGGCACAGATACGCAGTATTTT
len: 15; j_gene: TRBJ2-3; v_gene: TRBV6-5; d_gene: TRBD1; abundance: -; CDR3aa: CASKGTGTATDTQYF; CDR3nt: TGTGCCAGCAAGGGTACTGGGACAGCAACAGATACGCAGTATTTT
len: 15; j_gene: TRBJ1-2; v_gene: TRBV7-2; d_gene: -; abundance: -; CDR3aa: CASSFVQGSIYGYTF; CDR3nt: TGTGCCAGCAGCTTCGTTCAGGGGAGCATTTATGGCTACACCTTC
len: 15; j_gene: TRBJ1-3; v_gene: TRBV4-1; d_gene: -; abundance: -; CDR3aa: CASSQGTDSGNTIYF; CDR3nt: TGCGCCAGCAGCCAAGGGACAGACTCTGGAAACACCATATATTTT
len: 13; j_gene: TRBJ2-7; v_gene: TRBV7-9; d_gene: -; abundance: -; CDR3aa: CASGTTRSYEQYF; CDR3nt: TGTGCCTCCGGGACAACACGTTCCTACGAGCAGTACTTC
len: 13; j_gene: TRBJ1-1; v_gene: TRBV30; d_gene: -; abundance: -; CDR3aa: CAWGQGGNTEAFF; CDR3nt: TGTGCCTGGGGGCAGGGAGGGAACACTGAAGCTTTCTTT
len: 13; j_gene: TRBJ1-4; v_gene: TRBV27; d_gene: -; abundance: few; CDR3aa: CASSTDSNEKLFF; CDR3nt: TGTGCCAGCAGTACGGACTCCAATGAAAAACTGTTTTTT
len: 16; j_gene: TRBJ1-3; v_gene: TRBV6-2/TRBV6-3; d_gene: -; abundance: -; CDR3aa: CASSSPGQSSGNTIYF; CDR3nt: TGTGCCAGCAGTTCCCCGGGACAAAGCTCTGGAAACACCATATATTTT
len: 16; j_gene: TRBJ1-2; v_gene: TRBV5-1; d_gene: -; abundance: -; CDR3aa: CASSLRGMSDSYGYTF; CDR3nt: TGCGCCAGCAGCTTGCGAGGGATGTCAGATTCGTATGGCTACACCTTC
len: 12; j_gene: TRBJ2-1; v_gene: TRBV2; d_gene: -; abundance: few; CDR3aa: CASSYPTGEQFF; CDR3nt: TGTGCCAGCAGTTATCCGACGGGTGAGCAGTTCTTC
len: 15; j_gene: TRBJ1-6; v_gene: TRBV10-3; d_gene: TRBD1; abundance: -; CDR3aa: CAISEGQERSSPLHF; CDR3nt: TGTGCCATCAGTGAGGGACAGGAAAGGAGTTCACCCCTCCACTTT
len: 14; j_gene: TRBJ2-1; v_gene: TRBV27; d_gene: TRBD2; abundance: -; CDR3aa: CASRRAGGHNEQFF; CDR3nt: TGTGCCAGCAGGCGAGCGGGAGGACACAATGAGCAGTTCTTC
len: 16; j_gene: TRBJ2-2; v_gene: TRBV6-2/TRBV6-3; d_gene: TRBD2; abundance: -; CDR3aa: CASSYSSGRRSGELFF; CDR3nt: TGTGCCAGCAGTTACTCAAGCGGGAGAAGATCCGGGGAGCTGTTTTTT
len: 17; j_gene: TRBJ2-7; v_gene: TRBV6-2/TRBV6-3; d_gene: TRBD1; abundance: -; CDR3aa: CASSYSIRGQGTHEQYF; CDR3nt: TGTGCCAGCAGTTACTCGATACGGGGACAGGGCACCCACGAGCAGTACTTC
len: 15; j_gene: TRBJ1-2; v_gene: TRBV6-5; d_gene: -; abundance: -; CDR3aa: CASSYFQVANYGYTF; CDR3nt: TGTGCCAGCAGTTACTTTCAGGTCGCAAACTATGGCTACACCTTC
len: 16; j_gene: TRBJ2-3; v_gene: TRBV21-1; d_gene: -; abundance: -; CDR3aa: CASSKVRDRGPDTQYF; CDR3nt: TGTGCCAGCAGCAAGGTGCGGGACAGGGGCCCAGATACGCAGTATTTT
len: 14; j_gene: TRBJ2-7; v_gene: TRBV18; d_gene: -; abundance: -; CDR3aa: CASSPPWGVYEQYF; CDR3nt: TGTGCCAGCTCACCACCGTGGGGGGTATACGAGCAGTACTTC
len: 13; j_gene: TRBJ2-1; v_gene: TRBV7-8; d_gene: TRBD2; abundance: -; CDR3aa: CASSLKREGRQFF; CDR3nt: TGTGCCAGCAGCTTAAAGCGGGAGGGACGGCAATTCTTC
len: 15; j_gene: TRBJ1-3; v_gene: TRBV28; d_gene: -; abundance: -; CDR3aa: CASSLGWMGKNTIYF; CDR3nt: TGTGCCAGCAGTTTGGGCTGGATGGGCAAAAACACCATATATTTT
len: 14; j_gene: TRBJ2-7; v_gene: TRBV15; d_gene: TRBD1; abundance: -; CDR3aa: CATSTGTGLYEQYF; CDR3nt: TGTGCCACCAGCACTGGGACAGGCCTCTACGAGCAGTACTTC
len: 16; j_gene: TRBJ2-1; v_gene: TRBV11-3; d_gene: TRBD2; abundance: -; CDR3aa: CASSPRLAGGLNEQFF; CDR3nt: TGTGCCAGCAGCCCCCGACTAGCGGGAGGGCTCAATGAGCAGTTCTTC
len: 11; j_gene: TRBJ2-3; v_gene: TRBV30; d_gene: -; abundance: -; CDR3aa: CAWSLADTQYF; CDR3nt: TGTGCCTGGAGTTTAGCAGATACGCAGTATTTT
len: 17; j_gene: TRBJ1-2; v_gene: TRBV18; d_gene: TRBD1; abundance: -; CDR3aa: CASSPRTGSGSVGGYTF; CDR3nt: TGTGCCAGCTCACCGAGGACAGGGAGCGGGTCTGTAGGCGGCTACACCTTC
len: 16; j_gene: TRBJ1-3; v_gene: TRBV5-1; d_gene: -; abundance: -; CDR3aa: CASSGTGSNSGNTIYF; CDR3nt: TGCGCCAGCAGCGGAACAGGTTCCAACTCTGGAAACACCATATATTTT
len: 17; j_gene: TRBJ1-3; v_gene: TRBV3-1/TRBV3-2; d_gene: TRBD1; abundance: -; CDR3aa: CASSYRQGAFSGNTIYF; CDR3nt: TGTGCCAGCAGCTATCGACAGGGGGCCTTCTCTGGAAACACCATATATTTT
len: 15; j_gene: TRBJ2-7; v_gene: TRBV24-1; d_gene: -; abundance: -; CDR3aa: CATSDFWQGAYEQYF; CDR3nt: TGTGCCACCAGTGATTTTTGGCAGGGCGCCTACGAGCAGTACTTC
len: 15; j_gene: TRBJ1-1; v_gene: TRBV25-1; d_gene: -; abundance: -; CDR3aa: CASSEGHQMNTEAFF; CDR3nt: TGTGCCAGCAGTGAAGGGCATCAAATGAACACTGAAGCTTTCTTT
len: 16; j_gene: TRBJ1-4; v_gene: TRBV28; d_gene: TRBD1; abundance: -; CDR3aa: CASSAPGTGVSEKLFF; CDR3nt: TGTGCCAGCAGCGCCCCCGGGACAGGGGTAAGCGAAAAACTGTTTTTT
len: 16; j_gene: TRBJ2-7; v_gene: TRBV6-5; d_gene: -; abundance: -; CDR3aa: CASSYSSTGTRYEQYF; CDR3nt: TGTGCCAGCAGTTACTCGAGTACCGGGACTCGCTACGAGCAGTACTTC
len: 12; j_gene: TRBJ1-2; v_gene: TRBV19; d_gene: TRBD1; abundance: -; CDR3aa: CASRGQGDGYTF; CDR3nt: TGTGCCAGTCGGGGACAGGGTGATGGCTACACCTTC
len: 11; j_gene: TRBJ2-1; v_gene: TRBV3-1/TRBV3-2; d_gene: -; abundance: -; CDR3aa: CASSPGNEQFF; CDR3nt: TGTGCCAGCAGCCCCGGTAATGAGCAGTTCTTC
len: 15; j_gene: TRBJ2-7; v_gene: TRBV18; d_gene: TRBD2; abundance: -; CDR3aa: CASSPPAGGSGEQYF; CDR3nt: TGTGCCAGCTCACCACCTGCGGGAGGTTCGGGAGAGCAGTACTTC
len: 17; j_gene: TRBJ1-2; v_gene: TRBV4-3; d_gene: -; abundance: -; CDR3aa: CASSLGLRGGLFGGYTF; CDR3nt: TGCGCCAGCAGCCTGGGCCTTCGCGGCGGGTTATTTGGCGGCTACACCTTC
len: 15; j_gene: TRBJ2-7; v_gene: TRBV5-1; d_gene: TRBD1; abundance: -; CDR3aa: CASSPGTGGRGEQYF; CDR3nt: TGCGCCAGCAGCCCAGGGACAGGGGGAAGGGGAGAGCAGTACTTC
len: 15; j_gene: TRBJ2-3; v_gene: TRBV28; d_gene: -; abundance: -; CDR3aa: CASSSDTSSTDTQYF; CDR3nt: TGTGCCAGCAGTTCGGACACCTCAAGCACAGATACGCAGTATTTT
len: 13; j_gene: TRBJ2-7; v_gene: TRBV27; d_gene: -; abundance: -; CDR3aa: CASGVDYTYEQYF; CDR3nt: TGTGCCAGCGGGGTCGACTATACCTACGAGCAGTACTTC
len: 14; j_gene: TRBJ2-2; v_gene: TRBV19; d_gene: -; abundance: -; CDR3aa: CASLPPWATGELFF; CDR3nt: TGTGCCAGCCTCCCCCCCTGGGCGACCGGGGAGCTGTTTTTT
len: 17; j_gene: TRBJ2-1; v_gene: TRBV27; d_gene: TRBD2; abundance: -; CDR3aa: CASSSLGTSGRNGEQFF; CDR3nt: TGTGCCAGCAGTTCCCTAGGGACTAGCGGGAGGAATGGTGAGCAGTTCTTC
len: 13; j_gene: TRBJ2-7; v_gene: TRBV2; d_gene: TRBD1; abundance: -; CDR3aa: CASNGDSSYEQYF; CDR3nt: TGTGCCAGCAACGGGGACAGCTCCTACGAGCAGTACTTC
len: 17; j_gene: TRBJ1-5; v_gene: TRBV5-1; d_gene: TRBD1; abundance: once; CDR3aa: CASSLGTGPYSNQPQHF; CDR3nt: TGCGCCAGCAGCCTCGGGACAGGGCCTTATAGCAATCAGCCCCAGCATTTT
len: 16; j_gene: TRBJ2-1; v_gene: TRBV11-2; d_gene: TRBD2; abundance: -; CDR3aa: CASSLTTGGLGYEQFF; CDR3nt: TGTGCCAGCAGCTTAACGACGGGGGGATTGGGCTATGAGCAGTTCTTC
len: 13; j_gene: TRBJ2-7; v_gene: TRBV7-2; d_gene: -; abundance: -; CDR3aa: CASSTAGLYEQYF; CDR3nt: TGTGCCAGCAGCACAGCGGGTTTATACGAGCAGTACTTC
len: 18; j_gene: TRBJ1-1; v_gene: TRBV9; d_gene: TRBD1; abundance: -; CDR3aa: CASSPTRSTGTVNTEAFF; CDR3nt: TGTGCCAGCAGCCCCACCCGGTCGACAGGGACCGTGAACACTGAAGCTTTCTTT
len: 13; j_gene: TRBJ2-7; v_gene: TRBV20-1; d_gene: -; abundance: -; CDR3aa: CSASPRAAYEQYF; CDR3nt: TGCAGTGCTAGTCCACGCGCCGCGTACGAGCAGTACTTC
len: 15; j_gene: TRBJ2-5; v_gene: TRBV7-8; d_gene: TRBD1; abundance: once; CDR3aa: CASSLEQGNQETQYF; CDR3nt: TGTGCCAGCAGCTTAGAACAGGGGAACCAAGAGACCCAGTACTTC
len: 13; j_gene: TRBJ1-1; v_gene: TRBV7-9; d_gene: -; abundance: -; CDR3aa: CASSFRGAGEAFF; CDR3nt: TGTGCCAGCAGCTTCCGGGGGGCCGGTGAAGCTTTCTTT
len: 17; j_gene: TRBJ1-5; v_gene: TRBV23-1; d_gene: -; abundance: -; CDR3aa: CASSQFWAPRGNQPQHF; CDR3nt: TGCGCCAGCAGTCAATTTTGGGCCCCGAGGGGCAATCAGCCCCAGCATTTT
len: 11; j_gene: TRBJ1-2; v_gene: TRBV28; d_gene: -; abundance: -; CDR3aa: CASSSSGIYTF; CDR3nt: TGTGCCAGCAGTTCCTCCGGGATCTACACCTTC